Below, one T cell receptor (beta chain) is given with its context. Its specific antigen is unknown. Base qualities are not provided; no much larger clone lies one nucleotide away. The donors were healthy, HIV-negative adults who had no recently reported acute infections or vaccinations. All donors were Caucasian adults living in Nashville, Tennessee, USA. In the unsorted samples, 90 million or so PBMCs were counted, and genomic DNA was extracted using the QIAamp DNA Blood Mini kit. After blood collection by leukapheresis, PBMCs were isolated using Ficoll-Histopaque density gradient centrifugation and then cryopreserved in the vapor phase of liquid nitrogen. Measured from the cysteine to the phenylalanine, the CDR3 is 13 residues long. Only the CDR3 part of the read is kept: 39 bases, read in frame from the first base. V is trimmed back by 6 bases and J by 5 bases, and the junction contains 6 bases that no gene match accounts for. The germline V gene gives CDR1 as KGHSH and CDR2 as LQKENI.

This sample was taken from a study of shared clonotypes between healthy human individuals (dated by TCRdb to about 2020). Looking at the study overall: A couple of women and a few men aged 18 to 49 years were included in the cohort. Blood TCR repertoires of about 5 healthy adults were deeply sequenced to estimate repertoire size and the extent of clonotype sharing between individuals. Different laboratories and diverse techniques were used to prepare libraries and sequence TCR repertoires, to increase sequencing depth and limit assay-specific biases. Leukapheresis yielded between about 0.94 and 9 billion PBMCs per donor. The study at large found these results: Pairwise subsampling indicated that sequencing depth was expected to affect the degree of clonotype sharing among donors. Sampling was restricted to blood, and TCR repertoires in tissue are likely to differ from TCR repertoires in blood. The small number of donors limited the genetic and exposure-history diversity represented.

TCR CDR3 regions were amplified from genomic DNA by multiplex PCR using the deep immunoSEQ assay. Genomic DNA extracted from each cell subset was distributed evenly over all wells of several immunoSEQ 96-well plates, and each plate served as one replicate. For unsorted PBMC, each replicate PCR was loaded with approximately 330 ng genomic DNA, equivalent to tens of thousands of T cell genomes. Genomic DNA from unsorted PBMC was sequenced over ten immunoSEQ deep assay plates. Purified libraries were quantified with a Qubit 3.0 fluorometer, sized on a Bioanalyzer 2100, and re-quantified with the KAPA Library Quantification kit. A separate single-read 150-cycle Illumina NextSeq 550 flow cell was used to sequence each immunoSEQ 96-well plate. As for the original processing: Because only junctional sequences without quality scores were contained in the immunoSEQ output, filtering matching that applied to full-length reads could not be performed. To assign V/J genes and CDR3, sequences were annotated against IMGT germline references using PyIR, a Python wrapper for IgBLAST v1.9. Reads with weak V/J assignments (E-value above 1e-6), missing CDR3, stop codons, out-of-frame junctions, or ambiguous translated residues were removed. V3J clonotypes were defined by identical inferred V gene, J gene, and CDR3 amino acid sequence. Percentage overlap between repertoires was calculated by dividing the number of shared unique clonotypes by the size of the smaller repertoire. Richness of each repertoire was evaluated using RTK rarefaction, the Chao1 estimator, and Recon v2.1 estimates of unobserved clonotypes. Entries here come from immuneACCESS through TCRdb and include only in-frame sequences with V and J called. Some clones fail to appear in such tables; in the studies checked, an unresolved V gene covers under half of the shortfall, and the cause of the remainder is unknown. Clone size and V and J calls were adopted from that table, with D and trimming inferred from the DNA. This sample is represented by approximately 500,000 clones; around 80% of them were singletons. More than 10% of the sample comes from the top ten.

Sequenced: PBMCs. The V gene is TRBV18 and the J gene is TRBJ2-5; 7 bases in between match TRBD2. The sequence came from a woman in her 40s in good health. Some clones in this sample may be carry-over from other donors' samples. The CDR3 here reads CASSRLAGETQYF. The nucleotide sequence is TGTGCCAGCTCGCGACTAGCCGGGGAGACCCAGTACTTC.